The clone carrying this T cell receptor (beta chain) was observed once. Its target is unknown. A much larger clone sits a single nucleotide away, making a read error possible. TCRdb reprocessed the PCR reads via MiXCR and lists one record per CDR3 protein. The data show some 580,000 distinct CDR3 sequences, about 25% seen once. The CD8+CD4-CCR7+CD45RA+ phenotype defined the sorted naive CD8 T cells. This specimen comes from a study of molecular identifiers for immune sequencing clone quantification. General observations from the study: Clones above 20 RNA copies contained over 98% of effector molecules and under 1% of naive molecules.

Sequenced: naive CD8+ T cells from blood, with Jurkat cell RNA spiked in. Subset noted: FACS-sorted CD8+CD4-CCR7+CD45RA+ naive T cells. The clonotype comes from a human donor in good health. Some libraries in this study had Jurkat cell RNA spiked in.

Here the CDR3 DNA reads TGTGCCAGCAGCTTAGTTCCCAGCACCGGGGGGCTGTTTTTT. It translates to CASSLVPSTGGLFF. The chain combines TRBV7-6 with TRBJ2-2, with a weak D call TRBD2 (6 bases). The CDR3 contains 14 residues. Germline lookup yields CDR1 SGHVS and CDR2 FNYEAQ.